These 5 T cell receptor beta chains share one sample of origin, sequenced in a study of T cell changes during pregnancy in multiple sclerosis (dated by TCRdb to about 2019). The library was generated by the immunoSEQ multiplex PCR assay. The table comes from immuneACCESS by way of TCRdb, which keeps in-frame sequences with V and J called. Part of the clones is missing from these tables; in studies checked, under half for an unresolved V gene and the rest for unknown reasons. This sample lists 33,000 or so clones; 91% were detected once. The top ten clones comprise about 3.9% of the sample. The sample here was CD8+ T cells from peripheral blood mononuclear cells, taken in the second trimester of pregnancy. The receptors come from a female donor in good health, enrolled as a control in a pregnancy study.

J is TRBJ2-4 and V is TRBV30, with 11 bases matching TRBD1. The J segment lost 7 bases and the V segment lost 0 bases, leaving 2 bases of the junction unmatched. Germline V gives CDR1 GTSNPN, CDR2 SVGIG (reference sequence). The CDR3 sequence is 14 residues long. The CDR3 region has the DNA TGTGCCTGGAGTGTAGGACAGGGGGCGAACATTCAGTACTTC. This codes for CAWSVGQGANIQYF. Based on the CDR3 plus reference TRBV30 and TRBJ2-4, the full variable domain is SQTIHQWPATLVQPVGSPLSLECTVEGTSNPNLYWYRQAAGRGLQLLFYSVGIGQISSEVPQNLSASRPQDRQFILSSKKLLLSDSGFYLCAWSVGQGANIQYFGAGTRLSVL.

CDR3 in DNA: TGTGCCAGTGGTACTTCGGCGGGATATGAGCAGTTCTTC. It is translated as CASGTSAGYEQFF. The chain employs TRBV19 and TRBJ2-1, with TRBD2 as a possible D gene (6 bases). CDR1 is LNHDA, CDR2 SQIVND, per germline (reference sequence). The CDR3 totals 13 residues. V lost 8 bases to trimming and J lost 8 bases, with 16 bases between them.

The chain joins TRBV6-5 to TRBJ1-6; no definite D call. V was shortened by 6 bases and J by 0 bases, with 9 bases between the two germline ends. Germline-derived CDR1 and CDR2 are MNHEY and SVGAGI. CDR3 length: 15 residues. CDR3 bases: TGTGCCAGCAGACCGATGAGCTCCTATAATTCACCCCTCCACTTT. This codes for CASRPMSSYNSPLHF.

This chain joins TRBV4-3 and TRBJ2-6; unclear D gene. The CDR3 loop spans 15 amino acids. V lost 0 bases and J 4 bases, leaving 7 bases between the germline ends. Germline CDR1 LGHNA, CDR2 YSLEER. The CDR3 is CASSQDHRGANVLTF. CDR3 bases: TGCGCCAGCAGCCAAGACCATCGGGGGGCCAACGTCCTGACTTTC.

The rearrangement joins TRBV30 to TRBJ1-3, with TRBD1 matching over 10 bases. Germline CDR1 and CDR2: GTSNPN and SVGIG (reference sequence). The CDR3 totals 13 residues. With 4 bases clipped from V and 7 bases from J, the junction kept 4 bases outside the gene matches. The chain's CDR3 is CAWNMDRGNTIYF. The DNA for the CDR3 is TGTGCCTGGAATATGGACAGGGGGAACACCATATATTTT.